The rows below give T cell receptor beta chains drawn from one sample of a study of T cells in Graves' hyperthyroidism and ophthalmopathy. Via MiXCR, TCRdb re-called the multiplex PCR reads, giving one row per CDR3 protein. The sample shows 600,000 or so distinct CDR3 sequences, 15% to 20% of them seen only once. Sequenced input: blood. These receptors were obtained from a woman in her 30s with Graves' hyperthyroidism. The CDR3 runs from the conserved cysteine through the conserved F or W. Each record gives: D gene, V gene, clone size, J gene, CDR3 DNA, CDR3 protein. A D gene is named only where the DNA matches it firmly. Only part of the rows carry a size: once, few, many, or a class if the clone is expanded.

TRBD1	TRBV20-1	many	TRBJ2-1	TGCAGTGCAGTAGGGACAGGGACCTCCTACAATGAGCAGTTCTTC	CSAVGTGTSYNEQFF
-	TRBV3-1	-	TRBJ1-6	TGTGCCACTTCGGGGGGCTATAATTCACCCCTCCACTTT	CATSGGYNSPLHF
TRBD2	TRBV7-2	many	TRBJ2-7	TGTGCCAGCAGCTTGTTTAGCGGGAGCGAGCAGTACTTC	CASSLFSGSEQYF
-	TRBV7-3	few	TRBJ2-3	TGTGCCAGCAGCTTAACTGGATTTGGCACAGATACGCAGTATTTT	CASSLTGFGTDTQYF
TRBD2	TRBV20-1	many	TRBJ2-1	TGCAGTGCTAGAGTCCTAGCGGCCGACTCCTACAATGAGCAGTTCTTC	CSARVLAADSYNEQFF
-	TRBV5-1	few	TRBJ2-2	TGCGCCAGCAGCCGACCCGGGGGGAACACCGGGGAGCTGTTTTTT	CASSRPGGNTGELFF
-	TRBV3-1	many	TRBJ1-3	TGTGCCAGCAGCCAAGATTTCCTTAGCACCATATATTTT	CASSQDFLSTIYF
-	TRBV29-1	many	TRBJ2-7	TGCAGCGTTAAAGACAGAACCCACGAGCAGTACTTC	CSVKDRTHEQYF
-	TRBV7-9	few	TRBJ1-2	TGTGCCAGCAGCTCCACACACGGGATGTATGGCTACACCTTC	CASSSTHGMYGYTF
TRBD1	TRBV11-1	many	TRBJ1-1	TGTGCCAGCAGTTCTACAGGGGTATCAATAACTTTCTTT	CASSSTGVSITFF
TRBD1	TRBV28	-	TRBJ2-1	TGTGCCAGCAGTTTTTGGACAGGGTCGTACAATGAGCAGTTCTTC	CASSFWTGSYNEQFF
-	TRBV12-3/TRBV12-4	many	TRBJ2-2	TGTGCCAGCTTGGAATCGAACACCGGGGAGCTGTTTTTT	CASLESNTGELFF
-	TRBV18	-	TRBJ2-1	TGTGCCGGCTCACCAACTAGTCTGGGTTACAATGAGCAGTTCTTC	CAGSPTSLGYNEQFF
TRBD1	TRBV12-3/TRBV12-4	few	TRBJ2-7	TGTGCCAGCAGTTCATTATCCCGACAGGGGCGGAACTACGAGCAGTACTTC	CASSSLSRQGRNYEQYF
TRBD2	TRBV12-3/TRBV12-4	many	TRBJ2-1	TGTGCCAGCACCCTGCGGGAGGAAATTGACAATGAGCAGTTCTTC	CASTLREEIDNEQFF
TRBD1	TRBV10-3	many	TRBJ2-7	TGTGCCATCAGTGACCGAGGACAGGGCTACGAGCAGTACTTC	CAISDRGQGYEQYF
-	TRBV20-1	many	TRBJ1-5	TGCAGTGCGACTCCCGCAGGGGAGGGTCAGCCCCAGCATTTT	CSATPAGEGQPQHF
TRBD2	TRBV12-3/TRBV12-4	many	TRBJ2-1	TGTGCCAGCAGAACCGCCGGAGGGGGGGCAACTAGCGGGAGGGCCTACAATGAGCAGTTCTTC	CASRTAGGGATSGRAYNEQFF
-	TRBV28	many	TRBJ2-7	TGTGCCAGCACATCCCCGGGGTACGAGCAGTACTTC	CASTSPGYEQYF
TRBD1	TRBV27	many	TRBJ2-7	TGTGCCAGCAGTTCAATAGACAGGGGTTTATACGAGCAGTACTTC	CASSSIDRGLYEQYF
TRBD2	TRBV11-3	few	TRBJ2-2	TGTGCCAGCAGCGCCGGACTAGCGGAGAACACCGGGGAGCTGTTTTTT	CASSAGLAENTGELFF
TRBD2	TRBV7-2	many	TRBJ2-5	TGTGCCAGCAGCTTTTGGCGGGAGGGCCAGGGAACACAAGAGACCCAGTACTTC	CASSFWREGQGTQETQYF
-	TRBV7-2	many	TRBJ2-1	TGTGCCAGCAGCTTAGTAGGTGCGCGTGCTTACAATGAGCAGTTCTTC	CASSLVGARAYNEQFF
-	TRBV7-3	many	TRBJ2-1	TGTGCCAGCAGCAGAAACTCCCAGAGCGATGAGCAGTTCTTC	CASSRNSQSDEQFF
TRBD2	TRBV5-8	-	TRBJ2-1	TGTGCCAGCAGCCGTAGACAAGCGGGAGGCCACAATGAGCAGTTCTTC	CASSRRQAGGHNEQFF
-	TRBV15	-	TRBJ1-1	TGTGCCACCAGCGGACGTCGGAACACTGAAGCTTTCTTT	CATSGRRNTEAFF
-	TRBV10-2	few	TRBJ1-1	TGCGCCAGCAGCCCCGGACAGGAAGCTTTCTTT	CASSPGQEAFF
-	TRBV24-1	-	TRBJ2-2	TGTGCCACCAGTGATCCCCTTATGGGCGGGGAGCTGTTTTTT	CATSDPLMGGELFF
-	TRBV30	many	TRBJ1-1	TGTGCCTGGAGGGGTACAATGAACACTGAAGCTTTCTTT	CAWRGTMNTEAFF
TRBD2	TRBV10-2	-	TRBJ2-7	TGCGCCAGCAGTGAGTGGGTAGCGGGAGATGAGCAGTACTTC	CASSEWVAGDEQYF
TRBD1	TRBV28	many	TRBJ1-2	TGTGCCAGCAGTCGCCCCGGGACAGGGGAGCACTATGGCTACACCTTC	CASSRPGTGEHYGYTF
TRBD1	TRBV9	few	TRBJ2-7	TGTGCCAGCAGCGTAGGCCGACAGGGATACGAGCAGTACTTC	CASSVGRQGYEQYF
TRBD1	TRBV19	few	TRBJ2-7	TGTGCCAGTACTGCTGGGACAGGGAGCTCCTACGAGCAGTACTTC	CASTAGTGSSYEQYF
TRBD2	TRBV19	-	TRBJ2-3	TGTGCCAGTAGTATAGCGGGAGGGGGAGATACGCAGTATTTT	CASSIAGGGDTQYF
TRBD2	TRBV7-2	few	TRBJ2-2	TGTGCCAGCAGCGCTAGAAGCGGGAGCTCCACCGGGGAGCTGTTTTTT	CASSARSGSSTGELFF
TRBD2	TRBV7-8	many	TRBJ2-1	TGTGCCAGCAGACCTAGCGGGAGGGTAAGTGGTGAGCAGTTCTTC	CASRPSGRVSGEQFF
-	TRBV20-1	many	TRBJ2-3	TGCAGTGCTAGAGATGACGGGCTCATCACAGATACGCAGTATTTT	CSARDDGLITDTQYF
TRBD2	TRBV20-1	many	TRBJ2-1	TGCAGTGCTGTTCCTCTAGCGGGAGGCTCCTACAATGAGCAGTTCTTC	CSAVPLAGGSYNEQFF
TRBD1	TRBV15	many	TRBJ1-1	TGTGCCACCAGCAGAGGCCCGGACAGGGTGACCACTGAAGCTTTCTTT	CATSRGPDRVTTEAFF
-	TRBV4-1	-	TRBJ1-5	TGCGCCAGCAGCCAAGGATGGGGCAGCAATCAGCCCCAGCATTTT	CASSQGWGSNQPQHF
-	TRBV5-1	-	TRBJ2-2	TGCGCCAGCAGCTTTTTGGCGCGGGAGAACACCGGGGAGCTGTTTTTT	CASSFLARENTGELFF
-	TRBV7-9	-	TRBJ2-7	TGTGCCAGCAGCTCGGGACGAGCCGAGCAGTACTTC	CASSSGRAEQYF
-	TRBV28	many	TRBJ1-5	TGTGCCAGCAGCCGGCGTGGGGTCTGGGGGGGCAATCAGCCCCAGCATTTT	CASSRRGVWGGNQPQHF
-	TRBV6-1	-	TRBJ2-2	TGTGCCAGCATCTCCCGCAGGGGGGCGAACACCGGGGAGCTGTTTTTT	CASISRRGANTGELFF
-	TRBV6-1	many	TRBJ1-1	TGTGCCAGCAGAGGGACCCACCGTGGGAACACTGAAGCTTTCTTT	CASRGTHRGNTEAFF